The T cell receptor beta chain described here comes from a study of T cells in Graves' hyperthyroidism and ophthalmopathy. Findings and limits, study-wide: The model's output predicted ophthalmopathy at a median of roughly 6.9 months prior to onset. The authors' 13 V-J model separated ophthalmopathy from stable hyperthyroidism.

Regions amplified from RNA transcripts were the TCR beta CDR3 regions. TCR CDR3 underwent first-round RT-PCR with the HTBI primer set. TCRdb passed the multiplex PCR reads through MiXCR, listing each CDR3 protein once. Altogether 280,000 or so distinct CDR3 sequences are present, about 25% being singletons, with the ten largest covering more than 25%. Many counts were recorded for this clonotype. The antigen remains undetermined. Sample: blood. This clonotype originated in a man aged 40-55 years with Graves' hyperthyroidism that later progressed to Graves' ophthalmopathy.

The CDR3 loop reads CASSPPVLAGASYEQYF. CDR3 DNA: TGTGCCAGCAGCCCCCCCGTATTAGCGGGGGCCTCCTACGAGCAGTACTTC. The gene calls are TRBV11-2 and TRBJ2-7; TRBD2 aligns across 9 bases. After removal of 5 bases from V and 0 bases from J, the junction contained 11 bases not matched to a gene. The germline V gene has CDR1 SGHAT and CDR2 FQNNGV. The length of the CDR3 is 17 residues.